These 30 T cell receptor beta chains were all obtained from the same sample, sequenced in a study of CD8+CD57+ T cells in acquired aplastic anemia. The template used for profiling TCR beta VDJ and CDR3 was genomic DNA. TCRdb used MiXCR to reprocess the reads, holding one entry per CDR3 protein. The sample comprises 350,000 to 450,000 distinct CDR3 sequences, 65% to 80% of which are singletons, and 3.5% to 4.5% rests with the top ten. Sequencing was performed on sorted CD4+, CD8+, or CD8+CD57+ T cells (not recorded which) from PBMCs. The source of these receptors is a human donor in good health, serving as a control.

A remark on this clonotype: A read error is possible here, since a much larger clone lies one base away. The CDR3: CASSQGIRRGHQETQYF. CDR3 DNA: TGTGCCAGCAGCCAAGGTATCCGGCGGGGACATCAAGAGACCCAGTACTTC. This chain connects TRBV5-8 to TRBJ2-5; D tentatively reads TRBD1 or TRBD2 (6 bases each). The V and J ends lost 4 bases and 2 bases respectively, with 21 bases between them. This CDR3 is 17 amino acids long. CDR1 and CDR2 from the germline V gene are SGHTS and YDEGEE.

Notes on this clonotype: A much larger clone sits a single nucleotide away, making a read error possible. The V call is TRBV30, the J call TRBJ1-1; no definite D call. The CDR3 covers 13 residues. The germline V and J ends were trimmed by 3 bases and 3 bases, with 11 bases remaining between them. Germline values: CDR1 GTSNPN, CDR2 SVGIG (reference sequence). CDR3: CAWRSQKDTEAFF. DNA of the CDR3: TGTGCCTGGAGGTCCCAGAAGGACACTGAAGCTTTCTTT. Full variable domain (missing parts from reference TRBV30 and TRBJ1-1): SQTIHQWPATLVQPVGSPLSLECTVEGTSNPNLYWYRQAAGRGLQLLFYSVGIGQISSEVPQNLSASRPQDRQFILSSKKLLLSDSGFYLCAWRSQKDTEAFFGQGTRLTVV.

In its sample, this clonotype was seen many times. This CDR3 reads CASSNQGGRAKNIQYF. The CDR3 DNA follows: TGTGCCAGTAGCAACCAGGGGGGAAGAGCCAAAAACATTCAGTACTTC. The chain carries TRBV19 and TRBJ2-4; D possibly corresponds to TRBD1 (7 bases). Trimming stripped 6 bases from V and 0 bases from J, with 15 bases between. Germline V gene sequence: CDR1 LNHDA, CDR2 SQIVND (reference sequence). The CDR3 sequence is 16 residues long.

This clonotype was picked up one time. The rearrangement uses TRBV5-8 and TRBJ2-7; maybe TRBD2 (6 bases). Germline lookup yields CDR1 SGHTS and CDR2 YDEGEE. CDR3 length: 14 residues. V lost 0 bases to trimming and J lost 5 bases, with 12 bases between them. The DNA of the CDR3 is TGTGCCAGCAGCTTGGGTGCAGGAGGGAACGAGCAGTACTTC. It is translated as CASSLGAGGNEQYF.

As to this clonotype: An end of the junction does not agree with germline; a read error may underlie this. V and J are TRBV19 and TRBJ1-3, with D tentatively TRBD1 (6 bases). The CDR3 loop spans 16 amino acids. The germline V gene has CDR1 LNHDA and CDR2 SQIVND (reference sequence). This chain's CDR3 is CASSLGDMGAGNTIQF. As DNA, the CDR3 is TGTGCCAGTAGTCTTGGGGATATGGGGGCTGGAAACACCATACAGTTT. Filled out from reference TRBV19 and TRBJ1-3, the complete variable domain reads DGGITQSPKYLFRKEGQNVTLSCEQNLNHDAMYWYRQDPGQGLRLIYYSQIVNDFQKGDIAEGYSVSREKKESFPLTVTSAQKNPTAFYLCASSLGDMGAGNTIQFGEGSWLTVV.

In regard to this clonotype: A read error may produce the germline difference seen at one junction end. V usage is TRBV7-2 and J usage is TRBJ2-5; D not certain. Germline CDR1 is SGHTA and CDR2 is FQGNSA. CDR3 length: 14 residues. The CDR3 bases are TGTGCCAGCAACCCCTACGGTGGCAATCAGACCCAGCACTTC. This translates into CASNPYGGNQTQHF.

In regard to this clonotype: Since no conserved phenylalanine or tryptophan closes the CDR3, a read error is the likely cause. The chain combines TRBV7-8 with TRBJ2-5; D perhaps matches TRBD2 (7 bases). There are 13 residues in the CDR3. Germline V gene lookup returns CDR1 SGHVS and CDR2 FQNEAQ. V lost 5 bases, J lost 9 bases, and 16 bases lay in between. Written as DNA, the CDR3 is TGTGCCAGCAGCGAAGGGGGGGGGCCGGCCCAGTACCAG. Translated: CASSEGGGPAQYQ.

J is TRBJ2-7 and V is TRBV20-1; D is perhaps TRBD1 (5 bases). CDR1 and CDR2 from the germline V gene are DFQATT and SNEGSKA (reference sequence). V was trimmed by 6 bases and J by 5 bases, leaving 14 bases between them. There are 12 residues in the CDR3. The CDR3 nucleotides read TGCAGTGCCTTCAGGGCAGGGAACGAGCAGTACGTC. Encoded protein: CSAFRAGNEQYV.

Remarks on this clonotype: This CDR3 is missing its conserved last phenylalanine or tryptophan, likely due to a read error. The chain is built from TRBV10-3 and TRBJ2-2, with a tentative D call TRBD2 (6 bases). The CDR3 sequence is 16 residues long. The germline CDR1 and CDR2 sequences are ENHRY and SYGVKD. CDR3 coding DNA: TGTGCCACCAGTGACCCCGGACTATCGAGGGTCGGGGAGCTGTTTCTT. Translating gives CATSDPGLSRVGELFL.

As regards this clonotype: One end of the junction does not line up with germline, which may come from a read error. The genes are TRBV7-9 and TRBJ2-3, with 8 positions matching TRBD1. CDR1 is SEHNR, CDR2 FQNEAQ, per germline (reference sequence). CDR3 length equals 16 residues. The CDR3 DNA follows: TGTGCCAGCAGCTTCCGACAAGCGGGTGGGACAGGTACGCAGTATTTT. Amino acids: CASSFRQAGGTGTQYF.

This rearrangement joins TRBV19 to TRBJ1-2; tentative D call: TRBD1 (5 bases). This CDR3 spans 12 amino acids. Trimming removed 7 bases at V and 5 bases at J, with 11 bases between. Germline-derived CDR1 and CDR2 are LNHDA and SQIVND (reference sequence). In nucleotides, the CDR3 is TGTGCCAGTACCGGGACCGAGTATGGCTACACCTTC. Translated, it gives CASTGTEYGYTF.

V and J are TRBV20-1 and TRBJ2-7; TRBD1 agrees at 7 bases. J lost 5 bases, V lost 5 bases, and 15 bases had no gene match. Per the germline V gene, CDR1 is DFQATT and CDR2 is SNEGSKA (reference sequence). The CDR3 runs 15 residues. The DNA for the CDR3 is TGCAGTGCTCCTCGCCGGACAGGTTTAAGCCACGAGCAGTACTTC. Translating it yields CSAPRRTGLSHEQYF.

This clonotype was detected many times. The rearrangement uses TRBV6-2 or TRBV6-3 and TRBJ1-4, with D perhaps matching TRBD1 (5 bases). The CDR3 contains 15 residues. Between the trimmed V and J ends, which lost 9 bases and 0 bases, there was a span of 14 bases. Germline CDR1 MNHEY, CDR2 SVGEGT. CDR3 nucleotides: TGTGCCAGTGAAGGGGTGGCGGCAACTAATGAAAAACTGTTTTTT. Protein product: CASEGVAATNEKLFF.

This clonotype was observed at least ten times. The chain joins TRBV13 to TRBJ2-7; TRBD1 matches at 11 bases. In germline, CDR1 is PRHDT, CDR2 FYEKMQ (reference sequence). Unmatched junction bases numbered 3, after V lost 5 bases and J lost 0 bases. The CDR3 is made up of 15 amino acids. CDR3 protein: CASSPGTGGSYEQYF. CDR3 bases: TGTGCCAGCAGCCCCGGGACAGGGGGCTCCTACGAGCAGTACTTC.

V gene TRBV15 combines with J gene TRBJ1-2; D remains ambiguous. The CDR3 contains 17 residues. Germline lookup yields CDR1 LNHNV and CDR2 YYDKDF (reference sequence). V lost 5 bases to trimming and J lost 4 bases, with 23 bases between them. The CDR3 DNA follows: TGTGCCACCAGCCCTCCCCCCCGGACGGTATGTGGCTATGGCTACACCTTC. Amino acid sequence: CATSPPPRTVCGYGYTF.

This sequence joins TRBV20-1 and TRBJ2-5, with a weak D call TRBD1 (6 bases). CDR3 length: 13 amino acids. With 6 bases removed from V and 9 bases from J, the gap between germline ends came to 20 bases. The germline gives CDR1 DFQATT, CDR2 SNEGSKA (reference sequence). Here the CDR3 reads CSALDRDTDSQYF. The CDR3 nucleotides are TGCAGTGCCCTAGACCGGGACACGGACTCCCAGTACTTC.

CDR3 sequence reads: CASSRSFSQMNTEAFF. CDR3 nucleotide sequence: TGTGCCAGCAGTCGGTCCTTTAGCCAGATGAACACTGAAGCTTTCTTT. The genes are TRBV11-2 and TRBJ1-1; no firm D call. Germline V gives CDR1 SGHAT, CDR2 FQNNGV. Trimming removed 6 bases from V and 0 bases from J, with 17 bases in between. This CDR3 is 16 amino acids long.

Worth noting for this clonotype: One end of the junction fails to match germline, which may point to a read error. The rearrangement links TRBV10-3 to TRBJ2-2; D is uncertain. The CDR3 runs to 14 residues. Germline lookup yields CDR1 ENHRY and CDR2 SYGVKD. The CDR3 protein is CATKLAFDHEQLFF. The CDR3 DNA sequence: TGTGCCACCAAGCTGGCGTTTGACCACGAGCAGCTCTTCTTT.

The chain joins TRBV19 to TRBJ1-1; D is ambiguous. In germline, CDR1 is LNHDA, CDR2 SQIVND (reference sequence). This CDR3 is 15 amino acids long. With 7 bases removed from V and 6 bases from J, the gap between germline ends came to 21 bases. In nucleotides, the CDR3 is TGTGCCAGTACTATCGATACGATGGGAAGGGCTGAAGCTTTCTTT. Protein: CASTIDTMGRAEAFF.

The chain joins TRBV7-9 to TRBJ2-1; 8 bases are shared with TRBD2. CDR3 length equals 15 residues. Germline CDR1 and CDR2: SEHNR and FQNEAQ (reference sequence). The junction had 4 bases not matched to a gene; V was cut back by 0 bases and J by 6 bases. CDR3 nucleotide sequence: TGTGCCAGCAGCTTAGCGCTAGCGGGCCTCAATGAGCAGTTCTTC. Its protein product is CASSLALAGLNEQFF.

This clonotype came up many times. The CDR3 DNA follows: TGCAGTGCTTCCGGGGCCCAGCAGGGCTATGGCTACACCTTC. Translation gives CSASGAQQGYGYTF. The rearrangement joins TRBV20-1 to TRBJ1-2; tentatively, D is TRBD1 (5 bases). The V and J ends lost 5 bases and 4 bases respectively, with 17 bases between them. This CDR3 spans 14 amino acids. Germline loops: CDR1 DFQATT, CDR2 SNEGSKA (reference sequence).

This clonotype was seen a single time. A read error may be the cause here, since a much bigger clone is one base away. V and J are TRBV5-4 and TRBJ1-1; D remains ambiguous. The CDR3 totals 14 residues. Per the germline V gene, CDR1 is SGHNT and CDR2 is YYREEE (reference sequence). V lost 1 base to trimming and J lost 4 bases, with 11 bases between them. The CDR3 reads CASSLSGFSTEAFF. The CDR3 nucleotides read TGTGCCAGCAGCTTGTCCGGGTTCAGCACTGAAGCTTTCTTT.

The rearrangement uses TRBV5-1 and TRBJ2-7, with D unresolved. The ends were cut back, 7 bases at V and 6 bases at J, with 14 bases in the middle. This CDR3 has 12 amino acids. The germline V gene encodes CDR1 SGHRS and CDR2 YFSETQ. The CDR3 nucleotides are TGCGCCAGCCAAGGGTCCACCGCCGAGCAGTACTTC. It is translated as CASQGSTAEQYF.

This clonotype has ten or more counts. The chain links TRBV9 to TRBJ2-3, with 7 positions matching TRBD1. The ends lost 4 bases at V and 6 bases at J; junction bases unmatched: 14. The CDR3 is 16 residues long. In germline, CDR1 is SGDLS, CDR2 YYNGEE. The CDR3 here is CASSPRPGQLVDTQYF. CDR3 coding DNA: TGTGCCAGCAGCCCACGCCCGGGACAGTTGGTGGATACGCAGTATTTT.

This clonotype was seen once. Because it lacks the conserved phenylalanine or tryptophan at the end, this CDR3 is likely a read error. The limits of the CDR3 on the DNA are not certain, so only TCRdb's listed CDR3 is given. The chain couples TRBV10-2 to TRBJ2-7; TRBD1, the table's D call, was not compared with the DNA. The CDR3 spans 14 residues, counting both ends. Germline V gives CDR1 WSHSY, CDR2 SAAADI. The CDR3 spells CASSESGGGTQAVL.

This chain joins TRBV20-1 and TRBJ2-7; no definite D call. Germline V gene lookup returns CDR1 DFQATT and CDR2 SNEGSKA (reference sequence). The CDR3 has 13 residues. V lost 0 bases, J lost 1 base, and 7 bases lay in between. The CDR3 sequence is CSARERGSYEQYF. CDR3 nucleotide sequence: TGCAGTGCTAGAGAAAGAGGATCCTACGAGCAGTACTTC.

This clonotype has a single count. Here the CDR3 omits its conserved ending phenylalanine or tryptophan, so a read error is the likely source. The DNA is left out, because the CDR3 cannot be placed on it with certainty; the CDR3 is given as TCRdb lists it. This chain joins TRBV7-8 and TRBJ1-1; the DNA was not used to check the table's D call, TRBD1. Germline V gives CDR1 SGHVS, CDR2 FQNEAQ. The CDR3 is 13 amino acids long, termini counted. The CDR3 is CASSPQGSTYNEQ.

The chain uses TRBV5-1 and TRBJ1-2, with D perhaps matching TRBD1 (5 bases). The CDR3 spans 14 residues. Trimming took 4 bases from V and 8 from J, leaving 18 bases between them. CDR1 and CDR2 (germline): SGHRS, YFSETQ. CDR3 sequence: CASSGGTYSYGYTF. CDR3 DNA: TGCGCCAGCAGCGGAGGGACTTATTCTTACGGCTACACCTTC. Full variable domain (outside the CDR3, taken from reference TRBV5-1 and TRBJ1-2): KAGVTQTPRYLIKTRGQQVTLSCSPISGHRSVSWYQQTPGQGLQFLFEYFSETQRNKGNFPGRFSGRQFSNSRSEMNVSTLELGDSALYLCASSGGTYSYGYTFGSGTRLTVV.

This clonotype has a count of ten or more. A read error may be the cause here, since a much bigger clone is one base away. Here the CDR3 reads CASSGSAGDEQYF. In DNA form, the CDR3 reads TGTGCCAGCAGCGGTTCAGCAGGGGACGAGCAGTACTTC. The V gene is TRBV7-9, the J gene TRBJ2-7; D may be TRBD1 (6 bases). In germline, CDR1 is SEHNR, CDR2 FQNEAQ (reference sequence). Trimming pared 5 bases from V and 5 bases from J, leaving 13 bases between. The CDR3 is made up of 13 amino acids.

The chain couples TRBV7-2 to TRBJ2-7; 9 nucleotides agree with TRBD1. With V trimmed by 6 bases and J by 13 bases, 19 bases remained unmatched. Germline loops: CDR1 SGHTA, CDR2 FQGNSA. The CDR3 runs to 15 residues. As DNA, the CDR3 is TGTGCCAGCAGGACCGGGACAGGGCCCTATGACTACACCTACTTC. It yields the protein CASRTGTGPYDYTYF.